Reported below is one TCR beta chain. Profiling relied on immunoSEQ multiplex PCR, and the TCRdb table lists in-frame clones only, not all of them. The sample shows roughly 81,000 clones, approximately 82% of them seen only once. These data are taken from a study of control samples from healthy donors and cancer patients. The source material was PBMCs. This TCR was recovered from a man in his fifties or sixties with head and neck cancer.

The CDR3 reads CASSYRDNSPLHF. The CDR3 DNA reads as TGTGCCAGCAGTTACAGGGATAATTCACCCCTCCACTTT. The V call is TRBV6-2 or TRBV6-3, the J call TRBJ1-6; D not certain. Trimming stripped 2 bases from V and 5 bases from J, with 4 bases between. The V gene's germline CDR1 is MNHEY and CDR2 SVGEGT. CDR3 size: 13 residues.